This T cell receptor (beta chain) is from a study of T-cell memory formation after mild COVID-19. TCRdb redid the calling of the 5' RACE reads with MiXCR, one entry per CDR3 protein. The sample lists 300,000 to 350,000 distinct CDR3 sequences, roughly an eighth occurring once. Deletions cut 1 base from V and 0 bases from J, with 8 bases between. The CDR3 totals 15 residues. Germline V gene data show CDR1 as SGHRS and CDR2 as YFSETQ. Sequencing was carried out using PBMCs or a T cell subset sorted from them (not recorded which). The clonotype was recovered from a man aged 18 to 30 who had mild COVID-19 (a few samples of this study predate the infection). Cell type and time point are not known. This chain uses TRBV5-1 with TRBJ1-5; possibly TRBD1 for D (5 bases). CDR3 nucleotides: TGCGCCAGCAGCTTGTCGGGGGATAGCAATCAGCCCCAGCATTTT. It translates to CASSLSGDSNQPQHF.